This TCR beta chain was obtained from a study of blood T cells in healthy people across ages. A J-beta primer mix and a sample-barcoded 5' primer were used in a second PCR of roughly 7 to 12 cycles. TCRdb re-derived calls from the 5' RACE reads in MiXCR, one entry per CDR3 protein. The table has 850,000 to 950,000 distinct CDR3 sequences, under 30% seen once. This CDR3 comprises 15 residues. Germline V CDR1 and CDR2: DFQATT, SNEGSKA (reference sequence). V gene TRBV20-1 combines with J gene TRBJ2-1, with 8 bases fitting TRBD2. The DNA end lines up better with TRBJ2-7; the J call may be wrong. The sequence was obtained from a woman aged 80 or older in good health. The sample was blood. CDR3 in amino acids: CSARDMGGGSPGQYF. CDR3 sequence (DNA): TGCAGTGCTAGAGATATGGGCGGGGGGTCCCCGGGGCAGTACTTC.